The clone carrying this T cell receptor (beta chain) was counted between two and nine times. As yet, its antigen is unknown. One end of the junction does not line up with germline, which may come from a read error. The data were taken from a study of metastatic and nonmetastatic thyroid tumors. On the study more broadly: Comparative analysis of repertoires was undertaken across blood and tumor or nodule tissue obtained from malignant and benign thyroid patients. Findings and caveats of the study: Compared with benign nodules, malignant thyroid tumors were reported to have significantly higher TCR beta diversity in both blood and tumor.

In the original analysis: It was from CDR3 differences across clinicopathological groups that a distant-metastasis classifier for papillary thyroid cancer was built. TCRdb redid the clone calls on the PCR reads using MiXCR. The V and J calls come from TCRdb's annotation, not from the publication. Among about 33,000 clones listed, about 17% were seen once. Before thyroid surgery, none of the patients had received any treatment. This CDR3 has 13 amino acids. Per germline, CDR1 MDHEN and CDR2 SYDVKM. Sequencing used blood. The chain uses TRBV28 and TRBJ2-7; weak D call: TRBD1 (6 bases). The clonotype comes from a female donor with papillary thyroid cancer or a benign thyroid nodule (not recorded which). Some clones in this sample may be carry-over from other donors' samples. This CDR3 reads CASINRALYDQYF. The CDR3 DNA reads as TGTGCCAGCATTAACAGGGCACTATACGATCAGTACTTC.